This T cell receptor beta chain was recovered during a study of CD8 T cells in Susac syndrome. The authors carried out high-throughput sequencing of TCR beta. They applied it to CD8+ and CD4+ T cells obtained from blood. Patients with Susac syndrome met diagnostic criteria defined recently for definite or probable disease. As to this clonotype: One junction end disagrees with the germline gene, perhaps due to a read error.

RNA in amounts of about 0.5 to 1 ug was reverse transcribed with random hexamers. TCRdb called the immunoSEQ multiplex PCR reads again in MiXCR, with one record for every CDR3 protein. This table holds 75,000 or so distinct CDR3 sequences, about 94% found once. This receptor was obtained from a human donor with Susac syndrome. What was sequenced was CD8+ T cells from PBMCs.

In DNA form, the CDR3 reads TGTGCCAGCAGTTTAGGAGGTGAGCAGTTCTTC. Translation: CASSLGGEQFF. The chain joins TRBV5-1 to TRBJ2-1; weak D call: TRBD2 (5 bases). The germline CDR1 and CDR2 sequences are SGHRS and YFSETQ. CDR3 length: 11 amino acids.